The source of this T cell receptor (beta chain) is a study of T cell repertoires in cytomegalovirus infection. Overall study context: CMV infection plus the matching HLA type was flagged by public TCR beta signatures. Study results and caveats: Carriers of CMV plus the relevant HLA were identified by cumulative public TCR beta family frequency. The ex vivo response was dominated by HLA-C-restricted CMV-specific TCR beta clonotypes.

As regards this clonotype: The antigen remains unidentified. A much larger clone differs from this one at a single base, so this may be a read error. The conserved final phenylalanine or tryptophan is absent from the CDR3, which likely points to a read error.

TCRdb reanalysed the reads using MiXCR and keeps one entry per CDR3 protein. In the table there are roughly 720,000 distinct CDR3 sequences, approximately 34% of which are singletons. V lost 2 bases to trimming and J lost 3 bases, with 14 bases between them. This CDR3 comprises 15 residues. Germline-derived CDR1 and CDR2 are SGHTA and FQGNSA. The sequencing sample was made of PBMCs. The clonotype comes from a human donor in good health (CMV status not recorded). Some clones in this sample may be carry-over from other donors' samples. The chain is built from TRBV7-2 and TRBJ2-7, with D possibly matching TRBD1 (6 bases). The CDR3 nucleotides are TGTGCCAGCAGCTTAAGATCAGGGGCGGTCTACGAGCAGTACTTA. Translation gives CASSLRSGAVYEQYL.